This TCR beta chain is drawn from a study of cytotoxic CD8 clonotypes in ibrutinib-treated CLL. Study-level results: Clonality (at baseline) was higher than in age-matched healthy donors and tracked circulating CD8+ T-cell counts. Contraction or stability on treatment characterized the public clonotypes, which were uncommon. Whereas clonality rose at ibrutinib response, it declined toward baseline at progression.

Here immunoSEQ multiplex PCR was the method, and the copy in TCRdb shows in-frame clones only, minus some. The sample has about 160,000 clones; roughly 86% are singletons. Trimming took 5 bases from V and 3 from J, leaving 5 bases between them. Germline lookup yields CDR1 MNHNY and CDR2 SVGAGI (reference sequence). The CDR3 is made up of 11 amino acids. In regard to this clone: Antigen: not known. The sample has other DNA sequences that encode this CDR3 too.

The genes are TRBV6-6 and TRBJ2-7; unclear D gene. The origin of this receptor is a human donor with chronic lymphocytic leukemia. This material consisted of PBMCs, taken after 12 months of ibrutinib treatment. CDR3 amino acids: CASSAGYEQYF. CDR3 sequence (DNA): TGTGCCAGCAGTGCCGGCTACGAGCAGTACTTC.